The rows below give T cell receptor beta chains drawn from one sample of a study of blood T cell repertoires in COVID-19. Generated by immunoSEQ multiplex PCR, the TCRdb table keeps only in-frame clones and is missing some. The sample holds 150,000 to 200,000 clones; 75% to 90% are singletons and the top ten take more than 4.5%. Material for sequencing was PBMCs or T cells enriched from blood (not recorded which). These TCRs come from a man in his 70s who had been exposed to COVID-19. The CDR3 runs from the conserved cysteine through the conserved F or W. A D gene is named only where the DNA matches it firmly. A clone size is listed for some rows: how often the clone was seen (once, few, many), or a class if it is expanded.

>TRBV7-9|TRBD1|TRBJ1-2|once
CASSPRQGASIDGYTF
TGTGCCAGCAGCCCTAGACAGGGGGCAAGTATTGATGGCTACACCTTC
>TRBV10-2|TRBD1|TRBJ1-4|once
CASSPVPGQLNEKLFF
TGCGCCAGCAGTCCTGTCCCGGGACAGTTAAATGAAAAACTGTTTTTT
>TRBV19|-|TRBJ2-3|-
CASKSVGGDTQYF
TGTGCCAGTAAATCGGTGGGAGGAGATACGCAGTATTTT
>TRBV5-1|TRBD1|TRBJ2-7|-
CASATGGPTYEQYF
TGCGCCAGCGCAACAGGGGGGCCCACCTACGAGCAGTACTTC
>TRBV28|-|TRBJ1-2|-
CASRTTGTALSYGYTF
TGTGCCAGCAGAACCACCGGGACTGCTCTTTCCTATGGCTACACCTTC
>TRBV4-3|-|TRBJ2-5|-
CASSRTVGSETQYF
TGCGCCAGCAGCCGGACAGTAGGGTCGGAGACCCAGTACTTC
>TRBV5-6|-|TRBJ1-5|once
CASSLASGNSNQPQHF
TGTGCCAGCAGCTTGGCTTCGGGTAATAGCAATCAGCCCCAGCATTTT
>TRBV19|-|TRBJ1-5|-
CASSAQNVLPQHF
TGTGCCAGTAGTGCACAGAATGTTCTTCCCCAGCATTTT
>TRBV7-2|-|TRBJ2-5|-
CASSPAVGQRETQYF
TGTGCCAGCAGCCCAGCGGTAGGACAGAGAGAGACCCAGTACTTC
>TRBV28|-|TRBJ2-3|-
CASVDITDTQYF
TGTGCCAGTGTCGACATCACAGATACGCAGTATTTT
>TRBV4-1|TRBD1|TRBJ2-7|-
CASSHLRDGQGQYF
TGCGCCAGCAGCCACTTGAGAGATGGACAGGGGCAGTACTTC
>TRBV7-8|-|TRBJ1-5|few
CASSLVEQENQPQHF
TGTGCCAGCAGCTTAGTCGAACAGGAGAATCAGCCCCAGCATTTT
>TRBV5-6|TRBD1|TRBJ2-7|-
CASSRKVPGQPKEF
TGTGCCAGCAGCCGAAAAGTCCCGGGACAGCCGAAGGAATTC
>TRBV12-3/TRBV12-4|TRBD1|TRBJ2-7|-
CASSRDRVYEQYF
TGTGCCAGCAGTCGGGACAGGGTCTACGAGCAGTACTTC
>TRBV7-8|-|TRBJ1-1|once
CATLEEVAVRNTEAFF
TGTGCCACCCTGGAGGAAGTGGCAGTTAGGAACACTGAAGCTTTCTTT
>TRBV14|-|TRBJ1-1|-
CASSRRTTAEAFF
TGTGCCAGCAGTCGGCGGACAACGGCTGAAGCTTTCTTT
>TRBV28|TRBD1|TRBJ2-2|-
CASSTGQGRTGELFF
TGTGCCAGCAGCACAGGACAGGGAAGAACCGGGGAGCTGTTTTTT
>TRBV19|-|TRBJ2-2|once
CASSSGANTGELFF
TGTGCCAGTAGTAGTGGGGCCAACACCGGGGAGCTGTTTTTT
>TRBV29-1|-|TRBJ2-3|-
CSARVGGTSTDTQYF
TGCAGCGCCCGGGTCGGGGGAACTAGCACAGATACGCAGTATTTT
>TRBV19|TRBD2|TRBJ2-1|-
CASSLGTRGYYNEQFF
TGTGCCAGTAGCCTTGGGACTAGAGGCTACTACAATGAGCAGTTCTTC
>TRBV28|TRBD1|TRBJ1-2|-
CASSTPLRPQGASYGYTF
TGTGCCAGCAGTACTCCTCTCCGGCCGCAGGGGGCGAGCTATGGCTACACCTTC
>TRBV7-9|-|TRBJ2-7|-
CASSLAPTSPEQYF
TGTGCCAGCAGCTTAGCGCCTACTAGCCCCGAGCAGTACTTC
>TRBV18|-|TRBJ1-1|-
CASRRPGMNTEAFF
TGTGCCAGCCGCCGACCAGGAATGAACACTGAAGCTTTCTTT
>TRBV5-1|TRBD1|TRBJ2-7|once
CASCTGTGSYEQYF
TGCGCCAGCTGCACCGGGACAGGGTCCTACGAGCAGTACTTC
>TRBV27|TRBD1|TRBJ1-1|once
CASSVMTGGGSEAFF
TGTGCCAGCAGTGTAATGACAGGGGGAGGCTCTGAAGCTTTCTTT
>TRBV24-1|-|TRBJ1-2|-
CATSDLSQRHGYTF
TGTGCCACCAGTGACCTGTCTCAGAGGCATGGCTACACCTTC
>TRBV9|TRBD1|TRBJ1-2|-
CASSVGVGTGHGYTF
TGTGCCAGCAGCGTAGGCGTAGGGACAGGGCATGGCTACACCTTC
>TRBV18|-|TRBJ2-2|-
CASSPRLAGNTGELFF
TGTGCCAGCTCACCACGACTGGCCGGCAACACCGGGGAGCTGTTTTTT
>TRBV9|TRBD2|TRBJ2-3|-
CASSPRLAGRSDTQYF
TGTGCCAGCAGCCCGAGACTAGCGGGACGATCAGATACGCAGTATTTT
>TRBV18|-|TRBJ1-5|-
CASSPDRRDQPQHF
TGTGCCAGCTCACCAGACAGGCGCGATCAGCCCCAGCATTTT
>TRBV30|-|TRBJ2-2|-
CAWDPGHSTGELFF
TGTGCCTGGGATCCGGGACATTCCACCGGGGAGCTGTTTTTT
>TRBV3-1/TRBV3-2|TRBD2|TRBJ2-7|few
CASSPAGKRYEQYF
TGTGCCAGCAGCCCAGCGGGAAAAAGATACGAGCAGTACTTC
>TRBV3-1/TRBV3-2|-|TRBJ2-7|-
CASSPPGSEQYF
TGTGCCAGCAGCCCCCCGGGGAGCGAGCAGTACTTC
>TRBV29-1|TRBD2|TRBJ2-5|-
CSVVQRGGLETQYF
TGCAGCGTGGTCCAGCGGGGGGGCCTGGAGACCCAGTACTTC
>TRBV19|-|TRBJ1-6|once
CASRPSSLGQGTGSPLHF
TGTGCCAGTCGGCCGTCTTCGTTGGGGCAGGGTACAGGATCACCCCTCCACTTT
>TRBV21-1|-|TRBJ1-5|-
CASSRYRGEDQPQHF
TGTGCCAGCAGCAGATACAGGGGTGAAGATCAGCCCCAGCATTTT
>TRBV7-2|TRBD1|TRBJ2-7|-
CASSHPRGQGRF
TGTGCCAGCAGCCACCCCCGAGGACAGGGCCGATTC
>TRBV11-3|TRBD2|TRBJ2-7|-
CASSPGTSYEQYF
TGTGCCAGCAGTCCCGGGACTAGCTACGAGCAGTACTTC
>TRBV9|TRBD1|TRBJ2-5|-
CASSGGTTGGKETQYF
TGTGCCAGCAGCGGAGGAACGACAGGGGGGAAAGAGACCCAGTACTTC
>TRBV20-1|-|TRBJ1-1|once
CSASEMASGHTEAFF
TGCAGTGCTAGTGAGATGGCGTCAGGGCACACTGAAGCTTTCTTT